The clone carrying this T cell receptor beta chain was detected a few times. As handled by the study authors: How many nucleated cells were present was estimated from reference gene primer amplification. Assay used: immunoSEQ multiplex PCR; TCRdb lists only in-frame clones, some missing. V, J and clone size are taken as reported in that table, and D and trimming were inferred from the DNA itself. The data contain 450,000 or so clones, 80% to 90% of them seen just once; the ten biggest clones take up roughly 0.87%. The data are from a study of blood T cell repertoires in COVID-19. Background on the study: Researchers got acute and convalescent COVID-19 samples from the United States, Italy and Spain. Sample material is recorded as cDNA or gDNA derived from T cells, B-cell-depleted T cells, or PBMCs.

Germline CDR1 KGHSH, CDR2 LQKENI. Trimming stripped 0 bases from V and 8 bases from J, with 10 bases between. This CDR3 is 14 amino acids long. The Seattle site enrolled patients during active infection and followed them longitudinally. The chain has TRBV18 and TRBJ1-4, with D unclear. The TCR comes from a man aged 18 to 29 with COVID-19, enrolled during active disease. The sample taken for sequencing was peripheral blood. In DNA form, the CDR3 reads TGTGCCAGCTCACCACCGAGCAGGAAGGAAAAACTGTTTTTT. Protein: CASSPPSRKEKLFF.